This T cell receptor (beta chain) derives from a study of blood T cell repertoires in COVID-19 (TCRdb year 2020). Turning to the overall study: The collaborator samples originated in the United States, Italy and Spain and spanned the acute and convalescent phases of COVID-19. The repertoires were released in a freely available public database meant as a resource for research on the immune response to SARS-CoV-2. Deeply sampled blood TCRbeta repertoires from subjects exposed to, actively infected with, or recovered from COVID-19 were included in the dataset. The samples were drawn from two sources: the first 160 participants of the ongoing ImmuneRACE study, and over 1,000 subjects contributed by 6 global collaborators. The sample metadata nearly always contained a de-identified subject ID, COVID-19 status, age in years and sex. The prospective study material was composed of cDNA or gDNA derived from T cells, B-cell-depleted T cells, or PBMCs. Where available, HLA class I and class II types were obtained from metadata supplied by the sample provider rather than from assay-based typing. What the research found in general, with its limitations: The amount of clinical and demographic metadata varied by source and participant and was provided uncurated.

A note on this clone: Its antigen target is currently unknown. Within one base of it there is no much larger clone, and no base qualities were kept.

The collaborating institutions used their own protocols to collect whole blood in K2EDTA tubes. For TCRbeta analysis, collaborators shipped samples as frozen whole blood, isolated PBMCs, or DNA extracted from either of those sample types. TCRbeta CDR3 regions were amplified from genomic DNA by means of the immunoSEQ Assay, a bias-controlled multiplex PCR. The published analysis was carried out like this. The number of nucleated cells in each sample was estimated from the amplification of reference gene primers within the assay. Sequence reads were collapsed and filtered to measure the absolute abundance of every unique TCRbeta CDR3 rearrangement. For each sample, productive Simpson clonality was calculated by taking the square root of Simpson's diversity index across productive rearrangements. In TCRdb, the immuneACCESS table is reduced to in-frame sequences with V and J assigned. These tables do not hold every clone; where another copy was compared, an unresolved V gene accounts for under half, and the others remain unexplained. V and J calls and clone size are as listed in that table; D and trimming were resolved from the DNA. This sample comprises some 150,000 clones, about 90% of them detected only once. Clones ranked in the top ten supply 0.55% of the sample.

This receptor was taken from a man over 45 with acute or convalescent COVID-19. The sample taken for sequencing was peripheral blood.

CDR3 loop: CASSVDSGGGWETQYF. The sequenced DNA is TGTGCCAGCAGCGTAGACAGTGGGGGGGGCTGGGAGACCCAGTACTTC. The sequence joins TRBV9 to TRBJ2-5; a tentative D match to TRBD2 spans 7 bases. V sheds 0 bases and J sheds 5 bases, leaving 17 bases between their ends. The CDR3, cysteine through phenylalanine, is 16 amino acids long. Just CDR3 DNA is preserved here, 48 bases in frame from base 1. CDR1 SGDLS and CDR2 YYNGEE are derived from the germline V gene. Extended through the reference TRBV9 and TRBJ2-5 proteins, this CDR3 yields the full variable domain: DSGVTQTPKHLITATGQRVTLRCSPRSGDLSVYWYQQSLDQGLQFLIQYYNGEERAKGNILERFSAQQFPDLHSELNLSSLELGDSALYFCASSVDSGGGWETQYFGPGTRLLVL.